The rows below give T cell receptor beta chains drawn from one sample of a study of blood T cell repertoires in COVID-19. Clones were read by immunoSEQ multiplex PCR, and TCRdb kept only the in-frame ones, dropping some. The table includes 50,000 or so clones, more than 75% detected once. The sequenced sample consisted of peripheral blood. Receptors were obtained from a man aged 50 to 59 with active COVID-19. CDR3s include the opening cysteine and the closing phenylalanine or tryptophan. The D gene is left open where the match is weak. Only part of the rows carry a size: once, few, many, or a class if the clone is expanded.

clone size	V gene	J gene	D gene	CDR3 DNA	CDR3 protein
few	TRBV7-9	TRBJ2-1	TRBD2	TGTGCCAGCAGCCTCGGGACTAGCGGGAGCCCCCAGTTCTTC	CASSLGTSGSPQFF
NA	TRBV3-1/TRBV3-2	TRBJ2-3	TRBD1	TGTGCCAGCAGCCCTACAGGGGGTTCCCTCACAGATACGCAGTATTTT	CASSPTGGSLTDTQYF
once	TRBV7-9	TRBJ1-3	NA	TGTGCCAGCAGCCCCACAGGGTCTGGAAACACCATATATTTT	CASSPTGSGNTIYF
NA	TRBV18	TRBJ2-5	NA	TGTGCCAGCTCACCAGGGAGAAACCAAGAGACCCAGTACTTC	CASSPGRNQETQYF
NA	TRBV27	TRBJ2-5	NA	TGTGCCAGCAGATCCTATTCGCTAGCTGGAGAGACCCAGTACTTC	CASRSYSLAGETQYF
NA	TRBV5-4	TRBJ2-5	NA	TGTGCCAGCAGGGACATCCAAGAGACCCAGTACTTC	CASRDIQETQYF
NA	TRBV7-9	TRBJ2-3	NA	TGTGCCAGCAGCCGAGGGTTTGACCTCGGGGGCACAGATACGCAGTATTTT	CASSRGFDLGGTDTQYF
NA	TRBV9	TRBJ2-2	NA	TGTGCCAGCAGCGCCACAGGGCTCGCCGGGGAGCTGTTTTTT	CASSATGLAGELFF
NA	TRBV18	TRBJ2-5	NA	TGTGCCAGCTCACCCGGGACAAATCAAGAGACCCAGTACTTC	CASSPGTNQETQYF
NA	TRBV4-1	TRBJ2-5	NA	TGCGCCAGCAGCCGACAAACTAGCTTGGAGACCCAGTACTTC	CASSRQTSLETQYF
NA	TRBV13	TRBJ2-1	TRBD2	TGTGCCAGCAGCCATCTAGCGGAGGCCCTCAATGAGCAGTTCTTC	CASSHLAEALNEQFF
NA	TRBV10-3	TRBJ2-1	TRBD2	TGTGCCATCAGACTCGGCGCGGGAGTCAATGAGCAGTTCTTC	CAIRLGAGVNEQFF
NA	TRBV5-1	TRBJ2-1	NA	TGCGCCAGCAGCTTGGCGAGCTCCTACAATGAGCAGTTCTTC	CASSLASSYNEQFF
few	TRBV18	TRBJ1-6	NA	TGTGCCAGCTCATCTGGGGGGTTGGATTCACCCCTCCACTTT	CASSSGGLDSPLHF
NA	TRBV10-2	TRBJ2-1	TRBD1	TGCGCCAGCAGCAAACTTCCGGGACAGGGGTGGTACAATGAGCAGTTCTTC	CASSKLPGQGWYNEQFF
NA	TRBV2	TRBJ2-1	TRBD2	TGTGCCAGCAGGTGGACTAGCGGCCAAGAGGAGCAGTTCTTC	CASRWTSGQEEQFF
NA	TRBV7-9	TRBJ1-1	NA	TGTGCCAGCAGCTTTGTGGGCGGGACTGAAGCTTTCTTT	CASSFVGGTEAFF
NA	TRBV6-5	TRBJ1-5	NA	TGTGCCAGCGCCCAGGGGATTCAGCACCAGCCCCAGCATTTT	CASAQGIQHQPQHF
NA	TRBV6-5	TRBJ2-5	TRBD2	TGTGCCAGCAGTTACTCCGGGGGGGGCCAAGAGACCCAGTACTTC	CASSYSGGGQETQYF
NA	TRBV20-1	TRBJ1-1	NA	TGCAGTGCTAGGCAGGGTGTGGCTTTCTTT	CSARQGVAFF
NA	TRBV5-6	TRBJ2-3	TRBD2	TGTGCCAGCAGCCAATATAGCGGGGGCCTAGCAGGTACGCAGTATTTT	CASSQYSGGLAGTQYF
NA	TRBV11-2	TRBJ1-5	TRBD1	TGTGCCAGCAGCTTAGGTCAGGGGGCTCTTCAGCCCCAGCATTTT	CASSLGQGALQPQHF
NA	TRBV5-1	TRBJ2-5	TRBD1	TGCGCCAGCAGCTTGGGGGCGCAGGGGGTCTTAGAGACCCAGTACTTC	CASSLGAQGVLETQYF
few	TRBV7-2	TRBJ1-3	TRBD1	TGTGCCAGCAGCCCCACAGGGGGCTCTGGAAACACCATATATTTT	CASSPTGGSGNTIYF
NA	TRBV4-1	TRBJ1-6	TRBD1	TGCGCCAGCAGCCCAGACAGGGGTAATTCACCCCTCCACTTT	CASSPDRGNSPLHF
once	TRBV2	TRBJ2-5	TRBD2	TGTGCCAGCAGCGGGGGCGATAGCGGGAGGGCCTGGGGCCAGTACTTC	CASSGGDSGRAWGQYF
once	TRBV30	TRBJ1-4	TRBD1	TGTGCCTGGAGTGCACAGGGGAGTGAAAAACTGTTTTTT	CAWSAQGSEKLFF
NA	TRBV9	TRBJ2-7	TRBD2	TGTGCCAGCAGCGTAGCCGCGGGGGAATCCTACGAGCAGTACTTC	CASSVAAGESYEQYF
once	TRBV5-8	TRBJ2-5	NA	TGTGCCAGCAGCCTCCGCGATGGGGGGTCCCAAGAGACCCAGTACTTC	CASSLRDGGSQETQYF
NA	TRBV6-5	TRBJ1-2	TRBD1	TGTGCCAGCAGTTCGTGGGACAGGGGCTATGGCTACACCTTC	CASSSWDRGYGYTF
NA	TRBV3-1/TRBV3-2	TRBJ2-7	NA	TGTGCCAGCAGCCCAAGTTGGGGCCGTGCCTACGAGCAGTACTTC	CASSPSWGRAYEQYF
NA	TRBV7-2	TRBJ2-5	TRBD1	TGTGCCAGCAGCCACCTCCAGGGACAGGGGCCCTCCCAGTACTTC	CASSHLQGQGPSQYF
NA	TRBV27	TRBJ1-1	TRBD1	TGTGCCAGCAGCCCGGACAGGGTGGGGAACACTGAAGCTTTCTTT	CASSPDRVGNTEAFF
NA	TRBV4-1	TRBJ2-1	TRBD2	TGCGCCAGCAGCCAAGATGATCGGCTAGCGGGAAAGGATGAGCAGTTCTTC	CASSQDDRLAGKDEQFF
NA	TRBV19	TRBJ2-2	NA	TGTGCACCTTATGCACCACTTAACACCGGGGAGCTGTTTTTT	CAPYAPLNTGELFF
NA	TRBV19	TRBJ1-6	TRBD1	TGTGCCAGTACCCTGACAGGGTTCGATTCACCCCTCCACTTT	CASTLTGFDSPLHF
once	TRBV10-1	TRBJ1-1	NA	TGCGCCAGTTCCGCCGGGGATGTAGGGGGTAAAACTGAAGCTTTCTTT	CASSAGDVGGKTEAFF
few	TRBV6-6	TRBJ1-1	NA	TGTGCCAGCAGTCGCCAGAGGAGCACTGAAGCTTTCTTT	CASSRQRSTEAFF
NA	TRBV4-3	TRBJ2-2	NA	TGCGCCAGCAGCCAAGAGCTGGTAGGGGTTATCAACACCGGGGAGCTGTTTTTT	CASSQELVGVINTGELFF
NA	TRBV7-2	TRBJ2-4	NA	TGTGCCAGCAGCTTATCACTAGCCAAAAACATTCAGTACTTC	CASSLSLAKNIQYF
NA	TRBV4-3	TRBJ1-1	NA	TGCGCCAGCAGCCAAATGACGGGGGGCCCTGAAGCTTTCTTT	CASSQMTGGPEAFF
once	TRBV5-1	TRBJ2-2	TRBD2	TGCGCCAGCAGCTGGCGGGAGAACATGGGACCCGGGGAGCTGTTTTTT	CASSWRENMGPGELFF
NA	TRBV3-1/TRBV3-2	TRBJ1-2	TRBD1	TGTGCCAGCAGCCAAGAACGGACAGGTTCAGGCTACACCTTC	CASSQERTGSGYTF
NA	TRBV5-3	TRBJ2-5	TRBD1	TGTGCCTTATTAGGGGACAGAAAAGAGACCCAGTACTTC	CALLGDRKETQYF
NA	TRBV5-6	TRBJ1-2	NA	TGTGCCAGCAGCTTCATATCGGGGAGCACTTATGGCTACACCTTC	CASSFISGSTYGYTF